The text below deals with one TCR beta chain. It was cDNA, reverse transcribed from extracted RNA, that served as the sequencing template. Data came from immunoSEQ multiplex PCR; TCRdb stores just in-frame clones and leaves some out. This sample yields 200,000 to 250,000 clones, of which roughly 57% are seen a single time; around 0.44% belongs to the top ten. The sample belongs to a study of CD8+ T cells in alopecia areata. Looking at the study overall: Dosing spanned 6 to 18 months on tofacitinib, then 6 months off drug.

Sorted populations comprised CD4+ and CD8+ T cells obtained from PBMCs. CDR3 length: 12 residues. Germline V gene sequence: CDR1 SQVTM, CDR2 ANQGSEA. V lost 2 bases, J lost 8 bases, and 10 bases lay in between. The receptor comes from a human donor with alopecia areata. The specimen comprised CD4+ T cells sorted from blood, sampled at week 0. This chain uses TRBV29-1 with TRBJ2-1; no reliable D call. This chain's CDR3 is CSVERSVDEQFF. CDR3 bases: TGCAGCGTTGAACGTTCTGTCGATGAGCAGTTCTTC.